This T cell receptor beta chain was documented in a study of blood T cells in healthy people across ages. Germline V gives CDR1 SEHNR, CDR2 FQNEAQ (reference sequence). This CDR3 is built from 14 residues. Using a J-beta primer mix together with a sample-barcoded 5' primer, a second PCR was run for about 6 to 12 cycles. Every single cDNA molecule received a tag from a template-switch adaptor with 12 random nucleotides. TCRdb ran MiXCR on the 5' RACE reads and lists one entry per CDR3 protein. The sample records some 370,000 distinct CDR3 sequences, approximately 51% being singletons. The receptor comes from a man aged 55-75 years in good health. The chain carries TRBV7-9 and TRBJ2-1; no clear D gene. The closer fit of TRBJ2-7 to the DNA end suggests the J call may be wrong. Sequencing input: blood. This CDR3 reads CASILTGNYNEQYF. The CDR3, as DNA: TGTGCCAGCATCCTAACTGGGAATTACAATGAGCAGTACTTC.